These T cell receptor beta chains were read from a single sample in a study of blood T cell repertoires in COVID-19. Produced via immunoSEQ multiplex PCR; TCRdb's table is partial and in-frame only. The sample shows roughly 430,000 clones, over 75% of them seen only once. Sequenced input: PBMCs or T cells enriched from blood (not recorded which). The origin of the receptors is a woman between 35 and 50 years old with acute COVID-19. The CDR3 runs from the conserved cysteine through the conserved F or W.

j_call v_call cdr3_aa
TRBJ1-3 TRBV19 CASTRRNRGSSGNTIYF
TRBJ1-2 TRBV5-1 CASSGGGYGYTF
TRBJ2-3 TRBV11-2 CASSLGPKRGRTDTQYF
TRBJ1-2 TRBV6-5 CASSSGTGGYTF
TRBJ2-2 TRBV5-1 CASSLAGGSAGELFF
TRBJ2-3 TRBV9 CASSGSGGAWNTQYF
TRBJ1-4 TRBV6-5 CASSYSRGREKLFF
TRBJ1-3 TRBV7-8 CASSHRSNSGNTIYF
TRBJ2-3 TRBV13 CASSKSGTSTDTQYF
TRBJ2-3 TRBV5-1 CASSPGTGGSDTQYF
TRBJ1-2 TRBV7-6 CASSLGQTYGYTF
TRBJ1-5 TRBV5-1 CASSLSGDRNQPQHF
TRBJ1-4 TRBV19 CASRPQGVEKLFF
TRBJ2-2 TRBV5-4 CASRREGTGGTGELFF
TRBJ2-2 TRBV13 CASSKDRRLARTGELFF
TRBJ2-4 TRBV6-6 CASSEPTGIAKNIQYF
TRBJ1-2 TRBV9 CASSVATGTGFGYTF